These 7 T cell receptor beta chains were all obtained from the same sample, sequenced in a study of shared clonotypes between healthy human individuals. Measured with immunoSEQ multiplex PCR; TCRdb has only the in-frame clones, and not every one. The table shows approximately 2.3 million clones, with 90% to 95% occurring only once. The source material was naive CD4+ T cells from PBMCs. The subset: CD45RA+ positively selected. These receptors came from a young man in good health. Some clones in this sample may be carry-over from other donors' samples.

The rearrangement links TRBV29-1 to TRBJ2-3, with no clear D. Germline assignment: CDR1 SQVTM and CDR2 ANQGSEA. The CDR3 is 13 amino acids. Trimming stripped 1 base from V and 2 bases from J, with 7 bases between. The CDR3 loop reads CSVEAVVTDTQYF. Here the CDR3 DNA reads TGCAGCGTTGAAGCGGTCGTCACAGATACGCAGTATTTT.

This clone was seen just once. V usage is TRBV7-2 and J usage is TRBJ1-1, with D perhaps matching TRBD1 (6 bases). Germline V lookup: CDR1 SGHTA, CDR2 FQGNSA. The CDR3 runs to 15 residues. The V gene lost 4 bases and the J gene lost 4 bases, with 16 bases spanning the gap. CDR3 residues: CASSSDGQLATEAFF. CDR3 DNA sequence: TGTGCCAGCAGCTCCGACGGACAGCTGGCCACTGAAGCTTTCTTT.

The gene calls are TRBV7-9 and TRBJ2-7; possible D gene TRBD2, 7 bases. Germline CDR1 is SEHNR and CDR2 is FQNEAQ (reference sequence). There are 14 residues in the CDR3. Trimming stripped 4 bases from V and 4 bases from J, with 14 bases between. This chain's CDR3 is CASSSRGREYEQYF. In nucleotides, the CDR3 is TGTGCCAGCAGCTCGCGGGGGCGGGAGTACGAGCAGTACTTC.

This chain's CDR3 is CASSPAGTGQETQYF. CDR3 coding DNA: TGCGCCAGCAGCCCAGCCGGGACAGGCCAAGAGACCCAGTACTTC. The rearrangement joins TRBV5-1 to TRBJ2-5; 8 bases are shared with TRBD1. The CDR3 loop spans 15 amino acids. The V gene's germline CDR1 is SGHRS and CDR2 YFSETQ. Losses at the gene ends were 4 bases for V and 1 base for J; bases not matched to a gene: 6.

The chain links TRBV5-1 to TRBJ1-2; no clear D. Germline CDR1 is SGHRS and CDR2 is YFSETQ. Trimming removed 3 bases at V and 8 bases at J, with 20 bases between. This CDR3 contains 15 residues. CDR3 amino acids: CASSSVFGESIGYTF. The DNA for the CDR3 is TGCGCCAGCAGCTCGGTCTTCGGGGAATCGATCGGCTACACCTTC.

This sequence joins TRBV4-1 and TRBJ2-2, with D tentatively TRBD1 (7 bases). The CDR3 is 15 amino acids. Trimming pared 8 bases from V and 5 bases from J, leaving 18 bases between. Germline loops: CDR1 MGHRA, CDR2 YSYEKL. This CDR3 is CASHPQGRKTGELFF. The CDR3 nucleotides are TGCGCCAGCCACCCACAGGGGAGGAAAACCGGGGAGCTGTTTTTT.

V and J are TRBV14 and TRBJ2-1; the match to TRBD2 covers 14 bases. V lost 4 bases, J lost 7 bases, and 9 bases stayed unmatched. Germline loops: CDR1 SGHDN, CDR2 FVKESK. This CDR3 has 17 residues. For the CDR3, the DNA is TGTGCCAGCAGCCCGGGACTAGCGGGAGTAAGAGGGAATGAGCAGTTCTTC. It specifies CASSPGLAGVRGNEQFF.